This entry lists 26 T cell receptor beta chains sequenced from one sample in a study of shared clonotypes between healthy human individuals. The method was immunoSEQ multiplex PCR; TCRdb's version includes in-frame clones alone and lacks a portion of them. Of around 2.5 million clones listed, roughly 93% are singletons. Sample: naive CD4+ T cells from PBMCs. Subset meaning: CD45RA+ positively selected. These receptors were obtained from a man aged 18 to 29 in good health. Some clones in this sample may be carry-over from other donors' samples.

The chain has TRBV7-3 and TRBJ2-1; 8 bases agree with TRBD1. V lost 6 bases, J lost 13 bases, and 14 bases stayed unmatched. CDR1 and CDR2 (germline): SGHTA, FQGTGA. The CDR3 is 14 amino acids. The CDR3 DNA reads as TGTGCCAGCAGTCAGGGGGCAGGTGCTGGGGAACAGTTCTTC. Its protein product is CASSQGAGAGEQFF.

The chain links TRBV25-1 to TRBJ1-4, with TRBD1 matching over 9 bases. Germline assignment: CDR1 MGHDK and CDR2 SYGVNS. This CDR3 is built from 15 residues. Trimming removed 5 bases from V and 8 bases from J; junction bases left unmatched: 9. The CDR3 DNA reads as TGTGCCAGCAGTCATAACAGGGGGCCGGGGGAAAAACTGTTTTTT. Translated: CASSHNRGPGEKLFF.

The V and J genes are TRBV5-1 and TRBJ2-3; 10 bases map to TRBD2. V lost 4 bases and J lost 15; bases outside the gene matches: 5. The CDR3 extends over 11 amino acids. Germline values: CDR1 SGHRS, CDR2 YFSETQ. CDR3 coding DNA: TGCGCCAGCAGCACCGGGACTAGCGAATATTTT. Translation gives CASSTGTSEYF.

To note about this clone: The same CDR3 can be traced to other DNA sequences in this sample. DNA for the CDR3: TGTGCCAGCAGCGTTCAGGGGGCGTCGTATGGCTACACCTTC. This translates into CASSVQGASYGYTF. The rearrangement links TRBV9 to TRBJ1-2; 8 nucleotides align to TRBD1. The CDR3 spans 14 residues. CDR1 and CDR2 (germline): SGDLS, YYNGEE. Trimming cost V 2 bases and J 5 bases; bases outside gene matches: 5.

CDR3 sequence: CASSGQGGETQYF. The CDR3 coding sequence is TGTGCCAGCTCGGGACAGGGAGGAGAGACCCAGTACTTC. The chain carries TRBV18 and TRBJ2-5; 9 bases are shared with TRBD1. The CDR3 totals 13 residues. The V gene's germline CDR1 is KGHSH and CDR2 LQKENI. With V trimmed by 6 bases and J by 4 bases, 3 bases remained unmatched.

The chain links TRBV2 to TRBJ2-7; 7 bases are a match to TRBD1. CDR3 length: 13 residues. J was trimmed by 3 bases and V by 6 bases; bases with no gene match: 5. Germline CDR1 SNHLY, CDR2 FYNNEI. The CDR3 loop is CASSKDRRYEQYF. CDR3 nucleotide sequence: TGTGCCAGCAGCAAGGACAGGCGCTACGAGCAGTACTTC.

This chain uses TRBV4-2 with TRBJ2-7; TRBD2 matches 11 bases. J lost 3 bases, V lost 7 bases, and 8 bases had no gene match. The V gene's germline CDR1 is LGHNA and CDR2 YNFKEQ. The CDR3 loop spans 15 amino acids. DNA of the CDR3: TGTGCCAGCACCCTAGGACTAGCGGGTATCTACGAGCAGTACTTC. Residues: CASTLGLAGIYEQYF.

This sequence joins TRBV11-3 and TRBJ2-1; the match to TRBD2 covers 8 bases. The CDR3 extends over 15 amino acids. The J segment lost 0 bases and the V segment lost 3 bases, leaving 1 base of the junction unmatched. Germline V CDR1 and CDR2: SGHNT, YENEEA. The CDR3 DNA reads TGTGCCAGCAGCTTCCGGGAGGGCTCCTACAATGAGCAGTTCTTC. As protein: CASSFREGSYNEQFF.

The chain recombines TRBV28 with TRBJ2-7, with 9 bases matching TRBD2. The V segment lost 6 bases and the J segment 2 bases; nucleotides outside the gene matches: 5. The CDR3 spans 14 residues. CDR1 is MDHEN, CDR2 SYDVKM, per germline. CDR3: CASSRTSVAYEQYF. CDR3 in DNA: TGTGCCAGCAGCAGGACTAGCGTAGCCTACGAGCAGTACTTC.

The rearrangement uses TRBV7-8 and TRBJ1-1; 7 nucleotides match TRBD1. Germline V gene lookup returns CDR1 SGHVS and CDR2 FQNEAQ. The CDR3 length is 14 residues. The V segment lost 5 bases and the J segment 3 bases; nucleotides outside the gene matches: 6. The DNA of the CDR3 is TGTGCCAGCAGCCCCGGCAGGGGGGACACTGAAGCTTTCTTT. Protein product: CASSPGRGDTEAFF.

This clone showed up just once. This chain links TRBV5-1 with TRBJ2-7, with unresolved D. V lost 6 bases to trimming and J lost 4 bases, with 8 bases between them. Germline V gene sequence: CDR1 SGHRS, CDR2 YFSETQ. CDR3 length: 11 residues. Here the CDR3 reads CASNFGYEQYF. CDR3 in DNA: TGCGCCAGCAATTTTGGGTACGAGCAGTACTTC.

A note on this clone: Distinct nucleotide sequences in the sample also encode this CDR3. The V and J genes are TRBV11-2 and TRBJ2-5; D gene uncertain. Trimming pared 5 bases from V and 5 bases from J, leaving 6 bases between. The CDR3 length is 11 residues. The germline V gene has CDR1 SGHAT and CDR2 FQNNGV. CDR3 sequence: CASSLSETQYF. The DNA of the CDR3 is TGTGCCAGCAGCCTTAGCGAGACCCAGTACTTC.

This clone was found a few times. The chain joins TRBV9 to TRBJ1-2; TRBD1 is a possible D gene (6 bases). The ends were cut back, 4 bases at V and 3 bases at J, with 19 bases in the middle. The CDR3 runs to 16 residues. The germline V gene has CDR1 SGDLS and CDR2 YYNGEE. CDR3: CASSILTGPGDYGYTF. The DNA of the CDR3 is TGTGCCAGCAGCATTTTAACAGGGCCTGGAGACTATGGCTACACCTTC.

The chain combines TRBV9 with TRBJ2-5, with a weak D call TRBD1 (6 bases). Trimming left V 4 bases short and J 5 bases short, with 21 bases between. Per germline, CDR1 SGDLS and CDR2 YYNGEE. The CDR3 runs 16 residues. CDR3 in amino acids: CASSPYRQGRGETQYF. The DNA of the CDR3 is TGTGCCAGCAGCCCCTACCGGCAGGGGAGAGGGGAGACCCAGTACTTC.

Here the CDR3 DNA reads TGTGCCAGCAGCTTACGGGAATCAGGCGGGGAGCTGTTTTTT. It encodes CASSLRESGGELFF. The V gene is TRBV7-3, the J gene TRBJ2-2; possible D gene TRBD2, 5 bases. Germline CDR1 and CDR2: SGHTA and FQGTGA. This CDR3 is 14 amino acids long. V lost 2 bases and J 7 bases, leaving 11 bases between the germline ends.

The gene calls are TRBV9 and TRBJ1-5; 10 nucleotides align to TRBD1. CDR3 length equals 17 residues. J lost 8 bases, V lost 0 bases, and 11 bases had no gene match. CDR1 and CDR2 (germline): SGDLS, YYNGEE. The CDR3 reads CASSVGPGQGFGEPQHF. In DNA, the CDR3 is TGTGCCAGCAGCGTAGGTCCGGGACAGGGGTTCGGAGAGCCCCAGCATTTT.

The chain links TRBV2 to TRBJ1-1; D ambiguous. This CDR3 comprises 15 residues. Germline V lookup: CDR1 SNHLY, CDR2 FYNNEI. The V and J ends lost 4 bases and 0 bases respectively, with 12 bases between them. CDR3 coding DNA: TGTGCCAGCAGTGTTGGGCTGAACATGAACACTGAAGCTTTCTTT. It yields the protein CASSVGLNMNTEAFF.

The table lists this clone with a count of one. This CDR3 is CASSEGVIGELFF. The CDR3 bases are TGTGCCAGCAGTGAGGGGGTGATCGGGGAGCTGTTTTTT. V gene TRBV25-1 combines with J gene TRBJ2-2; possibly TRBD1 or TRBD2 for D (5 bases each). The CDR3 contains 13 residues. The V gene lost 3 bases and the J gene lost 7 bases, with 9 bases spanning the gap. Germline loops: CDR1 MGHDK, CDR2 SYGVNS. Using reference TRBV25-1 and TRBJ2-2 for the parts outside the CDR3, the full variable domain is EADIYQTPRYLVIGTGKKITLECSQTMGHDKMYWYQQDPGMELHLIHYSYGVNSTEKGDLSSESTVSRIRTEHFPLTLESARPSHTSQYLCASSEGVIGELFFGEGSRLTVL.

The CDR3, as DNA: TGTGCCAGCGTTCCGGGACAGGGTTATGGCTACACCTTC. Its translation: CASVPGQGYGYTF. J is TRBJ1-2 and V is TRBV18, with 9 bases aligning to TRBD1. The CDR3 spans 13 residues. Unmatched junction bases numbered 6, after V lost 8 bases and J lost 5 bases. CDR1 and CDR2 (germline): KGHSH, LQKENI.

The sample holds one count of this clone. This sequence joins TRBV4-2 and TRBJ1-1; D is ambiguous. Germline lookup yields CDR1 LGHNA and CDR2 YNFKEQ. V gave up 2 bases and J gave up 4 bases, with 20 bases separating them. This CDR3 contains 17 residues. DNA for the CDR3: TGTGCCAGCAGCCAACGGGTCCAGCCCGATATGAGCACTGAAGCTTTCTTT. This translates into CASSQRVQPDMSTEAFF.

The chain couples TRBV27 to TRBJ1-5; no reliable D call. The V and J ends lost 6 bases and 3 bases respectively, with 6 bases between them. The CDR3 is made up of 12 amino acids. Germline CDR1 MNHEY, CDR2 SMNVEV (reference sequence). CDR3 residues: CASSPLNQPQHF. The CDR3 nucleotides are TGTGCCAGCAGCCCTCTCAATCAGCCCCAGCATTTT.

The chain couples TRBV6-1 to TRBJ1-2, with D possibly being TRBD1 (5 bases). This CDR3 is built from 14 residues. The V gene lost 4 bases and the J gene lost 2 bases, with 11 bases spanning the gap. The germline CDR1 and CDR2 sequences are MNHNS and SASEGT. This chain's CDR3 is CASSVDSANYGYTF. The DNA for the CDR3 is TGTGCCAGCAGTGTAGACAGTGCAAACTATGGCTACACCTTC.

This CDR3 reads CASSRGTVSWDGYTF. The CDR3 nucleotides read TGCGCCAGCAGCCGCGGGACAGTGTCGTGGGATGGCTACACCTTC. This chain connects TRBV4-3 to TRBJ1-2; 7 nucleotides align to TRBD1. The J segment lost 6 bases and the V segment lost 4 bases, leaving 11 bases of the junction unmatched. CDR3 length equals 15 residues. The germline V gene has CDR1 LGHNA and CDR2 YSLEER.

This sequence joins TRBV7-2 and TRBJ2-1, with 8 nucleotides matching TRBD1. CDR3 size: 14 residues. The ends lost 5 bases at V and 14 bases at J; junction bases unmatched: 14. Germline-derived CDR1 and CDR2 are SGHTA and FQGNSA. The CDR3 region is CASSPGQDIVSEFF. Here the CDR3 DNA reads TGTGCCAGCAGCCCGGGACAGGATATAGTTAGTGAGTTCTTC.

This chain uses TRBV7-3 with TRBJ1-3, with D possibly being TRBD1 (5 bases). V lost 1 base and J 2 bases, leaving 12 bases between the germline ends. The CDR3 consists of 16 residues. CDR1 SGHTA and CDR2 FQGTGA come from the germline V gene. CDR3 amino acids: CASSLNTRGAGNTIYF. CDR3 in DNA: TGTGCCAGCAGCTTAAACACGCGGGGGGCTGGAAACACCATATATTTT.

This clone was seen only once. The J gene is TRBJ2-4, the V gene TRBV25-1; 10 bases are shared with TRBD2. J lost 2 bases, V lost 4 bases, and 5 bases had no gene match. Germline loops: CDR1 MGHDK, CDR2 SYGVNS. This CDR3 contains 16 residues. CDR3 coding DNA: TGTGCCAGCAGTGCTAGCGGGAGTCTGACCAAAAACATTCAGTACTTC. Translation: CASSASGSLTKNIQYF.